The 2 T cell receptor beta chains below come from one sample, sequenced in a study of neoadjuvant anti-PD-1 for oral cavity cancer. Sequenced by immunoSEQ multiplex PCR; TCRdb stores in-frame clones only, minus some. The sample holds more than 9,000 clones, more than 55% seen once. Indicated time point: after neoadjuvant nivolumab, at surgical resection. Sequencing was performed on tumor tissue, taken after nivolumab (anti-PD-1) treatment. The receptors derive from a person aged 40 to 85 with oral cavity squamous cell carcinoma.

V gene TRBV29-1 combines with J gene TRBJ1-1; D not resolved. Trimming shortened V by 2 bases and J by 5 bases, and 12 bases separated the two germline ends. The CDR3 extends over 13 amino acids. Per germline, CDR1 SQVTM and CDR2 ANQGSEA. The CDR3 here is CSVEKNQGTEAFF. The CDR3 DNA is TGCAGCGTTGAAAAAAATCAAGGGACTGAAGCTTTCTTT.

The gene calls are TRBV19 and TRBJ1-4; 7 bases fit TRBD1. The germline CDR1 and CDR2 sequences are LNHDA and SQIVND (reference sequence). Trimming removed 4 bases from V and 8 bases from J; junction bases left unmatched: 7. The CDR3 has 14 residues. Here the CDR3 reads CASSSPGQTEKLFF. The CDR3 DNA follows: TGTGCCAGTAGTAGTCCGGGACAGACCGAAAAACTGTTTTTT.